This TCR beta chain is drawn from a study of blood T cell repertoires in COVID-19. Only in-frame clones appear in the TCRdb table, and some are missing; sequencing was by immunoSEQ multiplex PCR. This sample has about 130,000 clones, with approximately 89% found just once. The germline V gene encodes CDR1 SGHRS and CDR2 YFSETQ. With 4 bases clipped from V and 5 bases from J, the junction kept 4 bases outside the gene matches. This CDR3 region has 14 residues. Material for sequencing was peripheral blood. This clonotype was sampled from a woman aged 60-75 years with acute or convalescent COVID-19. The chain links TRBV5-1 to TRBJ2-3, with 10 bases identical to TRBD1. CDR3 nucleotides: TGCGCCAGCAGCCGGACAGGGGGGATAGATACGCAGTATTTT. Translation: CASSRTGGIDTQYF.